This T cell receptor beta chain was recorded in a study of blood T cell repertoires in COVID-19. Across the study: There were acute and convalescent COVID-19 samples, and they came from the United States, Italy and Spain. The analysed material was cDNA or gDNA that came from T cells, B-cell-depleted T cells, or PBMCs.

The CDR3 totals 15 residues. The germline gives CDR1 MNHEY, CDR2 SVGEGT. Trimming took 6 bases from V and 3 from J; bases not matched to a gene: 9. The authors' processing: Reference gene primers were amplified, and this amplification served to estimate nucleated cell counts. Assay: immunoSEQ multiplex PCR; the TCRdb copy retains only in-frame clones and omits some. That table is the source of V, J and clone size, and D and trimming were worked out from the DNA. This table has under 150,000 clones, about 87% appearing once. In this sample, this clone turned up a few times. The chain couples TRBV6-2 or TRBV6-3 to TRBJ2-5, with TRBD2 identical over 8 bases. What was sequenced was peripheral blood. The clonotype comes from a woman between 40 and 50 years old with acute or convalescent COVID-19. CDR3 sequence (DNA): TGTGCCAGCAGCCAGCGGGGGTTTCTGGAAGAGACCCAGTACTTC. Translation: CASSQRGFLEETQYF.